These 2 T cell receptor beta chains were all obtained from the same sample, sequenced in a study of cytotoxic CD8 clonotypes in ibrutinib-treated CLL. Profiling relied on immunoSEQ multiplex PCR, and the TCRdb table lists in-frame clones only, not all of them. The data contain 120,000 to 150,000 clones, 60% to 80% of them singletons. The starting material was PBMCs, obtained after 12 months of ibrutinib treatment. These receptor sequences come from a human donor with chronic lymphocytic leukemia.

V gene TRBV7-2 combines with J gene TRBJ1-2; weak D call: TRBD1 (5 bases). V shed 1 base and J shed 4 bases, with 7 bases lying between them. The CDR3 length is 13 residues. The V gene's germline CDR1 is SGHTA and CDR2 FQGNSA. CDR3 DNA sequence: TGTGCCAGCAGCTTAGGGGGGGTCTATGGCTACACCTTC. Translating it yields CASSLGGVYGYTF.

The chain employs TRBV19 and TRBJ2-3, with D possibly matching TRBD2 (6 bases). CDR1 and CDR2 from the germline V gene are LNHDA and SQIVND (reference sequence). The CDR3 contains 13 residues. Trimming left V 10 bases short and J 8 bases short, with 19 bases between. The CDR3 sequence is CATKGGPPGTQYF. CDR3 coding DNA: TGTGCCACTAAGGGAGGACCCCCCGGTACGCAGTATTTT.